Each of the 6 T cell receptor beta chains below was sequenced from the same sample in a study of graft-versus-host responses after intestinal transplantation. Sequenced by immunoSEQ multiplex PCR; TCRdb stores in-frame clones only, minus some. This sample carries more than 95,000 clones, around nine tenths of them seen once, and the ten largest clones take around 0.2%. Antigens of these TCRs are unknown. The material sequenced was unstimulated CD4+ T cells sorted from spleen or lymph node cells, taken before intestinal transplant. These receptors all stem from a human donor who received an intestinal transplant.

This clone was detected only once. The CDR3: CATSRDPGLGYEQYF. CDR3 DNA: TGTGCCACCAGCAGAGATCCGGGACTAGGTTACGAGCAGTACTTC. The chain combines TRBV15 with TRBJ2-7; 8 bases map to TRBD2. Germline CDR1 is LNHNV and CDR2 is YYDKDF (reference sequence). The J segment lost 4 bases and the V segment lost 0 bases, leaving 5 bases of the junction unmatched. The CDR3 runs to 15 residues. Variable domain in full (rest from reference TRBV15 and TRBJ2-7): DAMVIQNPRYQVTQFGKPVTLSCSQTLNHNVMYWYQQKSSQAPKLLFHYYDKDFNNEADTPDNFQSRRPNTSFCFLDIRSPGLGDTAMYLCATSRDPGLGYEQYFGPGTRLTVT.

This clone came up a few times. The chain combines TRBV6-1 with TRBJ1-3; D not resolved. Germline values: CDR1 MNHNS, CDR2 SASEGT. The CDR3 runs to 12 residues. Trimming stripped 6 bases from V and 3 bases from J, with 6 bases between. The CDR3 bases are TGTGCCAGCAGACCAGTTGGAAACACCATATATTTT. As protein: CASRPVGNTIYF.

The chain combines TRBV7-9 with TRBJ1-3; the match to TRBD1 covers 8 bases. Looked up from germline, CDR1 is SEHNR and CDR2 is FQNEAQ (reference sequence). This CDR3 spans 16 amino acids. V trimming: 2 bases; J trimming: 0 bases; junction bases outside the gene matches: 3. The CDR3 bases are TGTGCCAGCAGCTTAAGGGACAGGCTCTCTGGAAACACCATATATTTT. Translated, it gives CASSLRDRLSGNTIYF.

This clone was seen a single time. J is TRBJ2-7 and V is TRBV9; possibly TRBD1 for D (5 bases). Trimming removed 1 base from V and 6 bases from J, with 11 bases in between. This CDR3 is 13 amino acids long. Per germline, CDR1 SGDLS and CDR2 YYNGEE. The CDR3 DNA follows: TGTGCCAGCAGCGTAATTCAGGGTTCCGAGCAGTACTTC. Its translation is CASSVIQGSEQYF.

The chain links TRBV18 to TRBJ2-7; perhaps TRBD1 as D (5 bases). The V end lost 4 bases, the J end lost 3 bases, and 10 bases lay between the germline ends. The V gene's germline CDR1 is KGHSH and CDR2 LQKENI. The CDR3 is 13 residues long. In DNA, the CDR3 is TGTGCCAGCTCACAAGGGCAGGGCTACGAGCAGTACTTC. It codes for CASSQGQGYEQYF.

V gene TRBV2 combines with J gene TRBJ1-5, with TRBD1 as a possible D gene (5 bases). V lost 6 bases and J lost 0, with 9 bases in between. The germline V gene encodes CDR1 SNHLY and CDR2 FYNNEI. The CDR3 runs 14 residues. The CDR3 loop is CASRGLSSNQPQHF. The CDR3 DNA sequence: TGTGCCAGCAGGGGACTTTCTAGCAATCAGCCCCAGCATTTT.